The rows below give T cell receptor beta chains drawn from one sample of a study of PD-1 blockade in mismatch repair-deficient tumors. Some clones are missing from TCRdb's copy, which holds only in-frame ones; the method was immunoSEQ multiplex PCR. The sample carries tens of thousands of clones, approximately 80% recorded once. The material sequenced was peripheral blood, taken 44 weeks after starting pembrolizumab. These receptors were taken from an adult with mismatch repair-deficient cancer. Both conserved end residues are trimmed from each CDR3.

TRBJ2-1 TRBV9 ASSETSGGWSYNEQF
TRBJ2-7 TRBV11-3 ATSLPGQGALKQY
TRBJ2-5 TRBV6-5 ASSYSDSPQETQY
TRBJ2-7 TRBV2 ASSVRVEQY
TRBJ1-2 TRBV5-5 ASSRDGGRYGYT
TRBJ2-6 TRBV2 ASRPSGSGANVLT
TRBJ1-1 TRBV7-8 ASSVGGYRGNTEAF
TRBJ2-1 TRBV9 ASSGPGQYNEQF
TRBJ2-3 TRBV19 ASSVRGFKDTQY
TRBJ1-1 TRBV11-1 ASSLEGTGSTEAF
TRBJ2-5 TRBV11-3 ASSLGGGRKETQY
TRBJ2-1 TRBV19 ASSRKLREGNNEQF
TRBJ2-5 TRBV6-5 ASSSLEDREDQY
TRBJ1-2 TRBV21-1 ASIQLLQGGGYT
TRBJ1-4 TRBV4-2 ASSQDVGADSEKLF
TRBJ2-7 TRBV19 ASSSGNYEQY
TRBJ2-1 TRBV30 AFDKGSYNEQF
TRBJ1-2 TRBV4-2 ASSPLVDYGYT
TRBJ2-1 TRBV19 ASTTGVNEQF
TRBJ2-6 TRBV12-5 ASGLVRTSGRWSGANVLT
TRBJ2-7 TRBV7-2 ASSVMSYEQY
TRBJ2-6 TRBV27 ASSIREQGVAAGANVLT
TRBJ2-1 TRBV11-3 ASSFPDSLSYNEQF
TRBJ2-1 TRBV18 ASSPGQDHEQF
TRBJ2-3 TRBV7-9 ASSFGDSDTDTQY
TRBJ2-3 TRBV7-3 ASSLSPGRTDTQY
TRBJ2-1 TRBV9 ASSVKNSGTSRSDEQF
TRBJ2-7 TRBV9 ASSVTSGTYEQY
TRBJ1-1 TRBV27 ASSLGTEAF
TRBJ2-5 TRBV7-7 ASSLDGIQETQY
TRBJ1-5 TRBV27 ASSLQGIQPQH
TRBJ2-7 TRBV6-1 ATTSGAPYEQY
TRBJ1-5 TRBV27 ASNPTGGGQPQH
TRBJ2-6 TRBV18 ASSYTGQGAGANVLT
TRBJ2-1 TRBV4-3 ASSTGTSGLNEQF
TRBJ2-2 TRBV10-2 ASSERGVVGTGELF
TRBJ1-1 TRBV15 ATSTGTGGLRYTEAF
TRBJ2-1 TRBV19 ASSIGSGAYNEQF
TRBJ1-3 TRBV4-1 ASSPGNSGNTIY
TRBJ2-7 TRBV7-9 ASSYSSGRGGDEQY
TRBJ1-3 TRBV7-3 ASSTSTGAGNTIY
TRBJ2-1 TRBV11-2 ASSLGNEQF
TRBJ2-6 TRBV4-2 ASSQERGTGANVLT
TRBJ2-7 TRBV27 ASSRPGPYYEQY
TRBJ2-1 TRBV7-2 ASSFGSGNNEQF
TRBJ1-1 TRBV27 ASSSTGGTEAF
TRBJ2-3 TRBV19 ASSFGQGVPDTQY
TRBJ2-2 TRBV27 ASSLRTQANTGELF
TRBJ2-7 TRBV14 ASSQQGLGYEQY
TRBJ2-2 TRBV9 ASSGGGIAGELF
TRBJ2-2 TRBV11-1 ASSLVPSGSYTGELF
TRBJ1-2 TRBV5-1 ASSLGSALFDGYT
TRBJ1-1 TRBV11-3 ASSLDLKGSRTEAF
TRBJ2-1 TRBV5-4 ASSPSGSRYNEQF
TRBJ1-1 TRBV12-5 ASGFMGTEAF